Each of the 31 T cell receptor beta chains below was sequenced from the same sample in a study of OX40 agonist ivuxolimab in advanced cancers. Receptor libraries were prepared by the immunoSEQ multiplex PCR assay. As stored in TCRdb, this immuneACCESS dataset retains in-frame rearrangements with V and J assigned. A fraction of the clones does not appear; measured against another copy, unresolved V genes explain less than half of the discrepancy, and the remainder lacks a known reason. A total of roughly 80,000 clones appear in this sample, 85% of them only once. Of the sample, 0.6% to 0.8% falls within the top ten clones. Sequencing was performed on CD4+ or CD8+ T cells sorted from blood, taken in a trial of the OX40 agonist ivuxolimab. All receptors derive from an adult with an advanced solid tumor such as melanoma, head and neck, liver or kidney cancer.

The rearrangement links TRBV6-5 to TRBJ1-2, with TRBD1 as a possible D gene (6 bases). CDR1 and CDR2 from the germline V gene are MNHEY and SVGAGI. V gave up 6 bases and J gave up 8 bases, with 19 bases separating them. The CDR3 is made up of 14 amino acids. The CDR3 region has the DNA TGTGCCAGCAGAAAAGGAGACAGGCTAAAAGGCTACACCTTC. This gives the protein CASRKGDRLKGYTF.

This clone was observed a few times. This sequence joins TRBV4-1 and TRBJ1-6, with D tentatively TRBD1 (6 bases). Looked up from germline, CDR1 is MGHRA and CDR2 is YSYEKL. The CDR3 is 15 residues long. V lost 2 bases to trimming and J lost 4 bases, with 9 bases between them. CDR3: CASSQTGSYNSPLHF. The CDR3 coding sequence is TGCGCCAGCAGCCAAACAGGGTCTTATAATTCACCCCTCCACTTT.

This rearrangement joins TRBV6-6 to TRBJ1-6; D ambiguous. CDR3 size: 15 residues. Between the trimmed V and J ends, which lost 0 bases and 6 bases, there was a span of 9 bases. Germline V gives CDR1 MNHNY, CDR2 SVGAGI (reference sequence). As DNA, the CDR3 is TGTGCCAGCAGTTACTCCCTCGTTGTTAATTCACCCCTCCACTTT. It is translated as CASSYSLVVNSPLHF.

This clone has a single count. This sequence joins TRBV9 and TRBJ2-3; maybe TRBD2 (6 bases). V lost 0 bases and J lost 0, with 11 bases in between. This CDR3 has 16 residues. CDR1 is SGDLS and CDR2 is YYNGEE in the germline V gene. The CDR3 coding sequence is TGTGCCAGCAGCGTAGGGCTAGCGCATAGCACAGATACGCAGTATTTT. Translating gives CASSVGLAHSTDTQYF. The full variable domain, in which reference TRBV9 and TRBJ2-3 provide the parts outside the CDR3, is DSGVTQTPKHLITATGQRVTLRCSPRSGDLSVYWYQQSLDQGLQFLIQYYNGEERAKGNILERFSAQQFPDLHSELNLSSLELGDSALYFCASSVGLAHSTDTQYFGPGTRLTVL.

The chain recombines TRBV18 with TRBJ2-7; TRBD1 aligns across 7 bases. Trimming at V came to 3 bases and at J to 3 bases, leaving 14 bases not matched to a gene. Germline V lookup: CDR1 KGHSH, CDR2 LQKENI. This CDR3 is built from 17 residues. The CDR3 DNA sequence: TGTGCCAGCTCACCTACTACAGGGGACCTAGGGCTCTACGAGCAGTACTTC. It encodes CASSPTTGDLGLYEQYF.

V is TRBV7-2 and J is TRBJ2-3, with D unclear. Germline V gene sequence: CDR1 SGHTA, CDR2 FQGNSA. This CDR3 comprises 15 residues. V gave up 1 base and J gave up 4 bases, with 12 bases separating them. CDR3 residues: CASSLGDIRPDTQYF. The CDR3 DNA reads as TGTGCCAGCAGCTTAGGTGACATCCGCCCAGATACGCAGTATTTT.

The chain recombines TRBV10-3 with TRBJ2-3; D unclear. Between the trimmed V and J ends, which lost 3 bases and 0 bases, there was a span of 13 bases. CDR1 is ENHRY and CDR2 is SYGVKD in the germline V gene. This CDR3 is 16 amino acids long. The CDR3 loop is CAISDWGSSSTDTQYF. CDR3 nucleotide sequence: TGTGCCATCAGTGATTGGGGATCCAGCAGCACAGATACGCAGTATTTT.

As to this clone: At one of its ends the junction is not consistent with the germline gene, which may arise from a read error. The V gene is TRBV7-7, the J gene TRBJ1-1; TRBD1 is a possible D gene (6 bases). The CDR3 is made up of 13 amino acids. Germline CDR1 reads SSHAT; CDR2 reads FNYEAQ (reference sequence). For the CDR3, the DNA is TGTGCTAGCAGCTCCATGGAGGGGGCTGAAGCTTTCTTT. Protein product: CASSSMEGAEAFF.

The chain is built from TRBV5-4 and TRBJ1-2, with D hard to call. CDR1 is SGHNT, CDR2 YYREEE, per germline (reference sequence). Deletions cut 0 bases from V and 2 bases from J, with 2 bases between. The CDR3 sequence is 12 residues long. The CDR3 bases are TGTGCCAGCAGCTTGGACAACTATGGCTACACCTTC. This translates into CASSLDNYGYTF.

The chain has TRBV2 and TRBJ2-1; TRBD2 matches 8 bases. Trimming took 5 bases from V and 7 from J; bases not matched to a gene: 13. This CDR3 spans 16 amino acids. Germline assignment: CDR1 SNHLY and CDR2 FYNNEI. CDR3 DNA sequence: TGTGCCAGCAGTTCTCTACTAGCGGATCCTCGGAATGAGCAGTTCTTC. Translation gives CASSSLLADPRNEQFF.

The chain recombines TRBV4-3 with TRBJ2-7; no clear D gene. Germline loops: CDR1 LGHNA, CDR2 YSLEER. CDR3 length equals 17 residues. Trimming pared 1 base from V and 3 bases from J, leaving 19 bases between. The CDR3: CASSQVKATALLYEQYF. The CDR3 DNA is TGCGCCAGCAGCCAAGTAAAGGCGACCGCTCTCCTCTACGAGCAGTACTTC.

The genes are TRBV7-3 and TRBJ2-1; 8 nucleotides match TRBD1. Losses at the gene ends were 5 bases for V and 10 bases for J; bases not matched to a gene: 25. CDR1 is SGHTA, CDR2 FQGTGA, per germline. This CDR3 is built from 19 residues. CDR3 sequence reads: CASSQIDPETGDFPMEQFF. CDR3 nucleotide sequence: TGTGCCAGCAGCCAGATAGATCCTGAGACAGGGGATTTCCCTATGGAGCAGTTCTTC.

The genes are TRBV6-5 and TRBJ1-6; TRBD1 is a possible D gene (6 bases). CDR1 MNHEY and CDR2 SVGAGI come from the germline V gene. The CDR3 totals 16 residues. V lost 0 bases, J lost 10 bases, and 16 bases lay in between. Here the CDR3 reads CASSYSGGGLGSPLHF. DNA of the CDR3: TGTGCCAGCAGTTACTCAGGCGGGGGGCTTGGGTCACCCCTCCACTTT.

The chain recombines TRBV11-1 with TRBJ2-3; D may be TRBD1 (6 bases). V dropped 7 bases and J dropped 4 bases, with 21 bases sitting between them. Looked up from germline, CDR1 is SGHAT and CDR2 is FQDESV (reference sequence). CDR3 length equals 16 residues. CDR3 in amino acids: CASTSGASPTADTQYF. DNA for the CDR3: TGTGCCAGCACCTCAGGGGCGAGTCCCACGGCAGATACGCAGTATTTT.

V usage is TRBV2 and J usage is TRBJ1-6; 12 nucleotides match TRBD1. The germline V gene has CDR1 SNHLY and CDR2 FYNNEI. With V trimmed by 5 bases and J by 9 bases, 5 bases remained unmatched. This CDR3 region has 15 residues. CDR3 amino acids: CASSRDRGPGSPLHF. CDR3 DNA sequence: TGTGCCAGCAGTCGGGACAGGGGGCCGGGTTCACCCCTCCACTTT.

The chain has TRBV7-9 and TRBJ1-5; 8 positions agree with TRBD1. Trimming at V came to 1 base and at J to 6 bases, leaving 8 bases not matched to a gene. Per the germline V gene, CDR1 is SEHNR and CDR2 is FQNEAQ (reference sequence). The CDR3 extends over 16 amino acids. CDR3 residues: CASSLGSGGQGQPQHF. The CDR3 nucleotides read TGTGCCAGCAGCTTAGGTTCAGGGGGCCAAGGTCAGCCCCAGCATTTT.

V and J are TRBV7-6 and TRBJ2-7; tentative D call: TRBD1 (6 bases). Trimming shortened V by 1 base and J by 5 bases, and 15 bases separated the two germline ends. There are 15 residues in the CDR3. CDR1 is SGHVS, CDR2 FNYEAQ, per germline. CDR3 amino acids: CASSLETGFFHEQYF. In DNA, the CDR3 is TGTGCCAGCAGCTTAGAAACAGGGTTCTTCCACGAGCAGTACTTC.

The V and J genes are TRBV30 and TRBJ1-1; 9 positions match TRBD1. Per germline, CDR1 GTSNPN and CDR2 SVGIG (reference sequence). After removal of 3 bases from V and 3 bases from J, the junction contained 2 bases not matched to a gene. The CDR3 is made up of 13 amino acids. The CDR3 is CAWSRQGDTEAFF. The CDR3 DNA reads TGTGCCTGGAGCAGACAGGGGGACACTGAAGCTTTCTTT.

The chain links TRBV6-1 to TRBJ2-7; 10 nucleotides align to TRBD2. CDR3 length: 12 amino acids. In germline, CDR1 is MNHNS, CDR2 SASEGT. The V and J ends lost 9 bases and 3 bases, in that order; junction bases with no gene match: 2. CDR3 in DNA: TGTGCCAGTTTAGCGGGGGGCTACGAGCAGTACTTC. This translates into CASLAGGYEQYF.

The chain carries TRBV11-2 and TRBJ1-1; D is perhaps TRBD1 (5 bases). Germline V gene lookup returns CDR1 SGHAT and CDR2 FQNNGV. Trimming pared 3 bases from V and 4 bases from J, leaving 9 bases between. CDR3 length: 13 amino acids. The CDR3 sequence is CASSFGGGTEAFF. The CDR3 bases are TGTGCCAGCAGCTTCGGGGGGGGCACTGAAGCTTTCTTT.

The rearrangement uses TRBV7-8 and TRBJ2-3; 11 nucleotides match TRBD2. The V and J ends lost 5 bases and 4 bases, in that order; junction bases with no gene match: 2. This CDR3 contains 14 residues. CDR1 SGHVS and CDR2 FQNEAQ come from the germline V gene. The CDR3 region has the DNA TGTGCCAGCAGCAGACTAGCGGGGCCAGATACGCAGTATTTT. It translates to CASSRLAGPDTQYF.

The V and J genes are TRBV11-2 and TRBJ1-1, with no clear D. The CDR3 loop spans 14 amino acids. Per germline, CDR1 SGHAT and CDR2 FQNNGV. Trimming took off 2 bases at V and 0 bases at J, with 7 bases between the two ends. For the CDR3, the DNA is TGTGCCAGCAGCTTACCCCACCTGAACACTGAAGCTTTCTTT. Translated, it gives CASSLPHLNTEAFF. The full variable domain, in which reference TRBV11-2 and TRBJ1-1 provide the parts outside the CDR3, is EAGVAQSPRYKIIEKRQSVAFWCNPISGHATLYWYQQILGQGPKLLIQFQNNGVVDDSQLPKDRFSAERLKGVDSTLKIQPAKLEDSAVYLCASSLPHLNTEAFFGQGTRLTVV.

This chain links TRBV6-6 with TRBJ1-1; unclear D gene. CDR1 and CDR2 from the germline V gene are MNHNY and SVGAGI (reference sequence). The CDR3 is 16 amino acids. V gave up 3 bases and J gave up 0 bases, with 14 bases separating them. CDR3 in DNA: TGTGCCAGCAGTTATCGGCGGCCTGTCATGAACACTGAAGCTTTCTTT. This translates into CASSYRRPVMNTEAFF.

V and J are TRBV13 and TRBJ2-2; perhaps TRBD2 as D (7 bases). This CDR3 region has 18 residues. Per the germline V gene, CDR1 is PRHDT and CDR2 is FYEKMQ (reference sequence). The V gene lost 0 bases and the J gene lost 3 bases, with 17 bases spanning the gap. In DNA form, the CDR3 reads TGTGCCAGCAGCTTAGGGCCCCTAGGAGGGGGGGACACCGGGGAGCTGTTTTTT. Translating it yields CASSLGPLGGGDTGELFF.

The chain is built from TRBV7-9 and TRBJ1-1, with D unresolved. V shed 5 bases and J shed 0 bases, with 13 bases lying between them. CDR3 length: 15 residues. Germline CDR1 SEHNR, CDR2 FQNEAQ (reference sequence). The CDR3: CASSIGPGVNTEAFF. In DNA form, the CDR3 reads TGTGCCAGCAGCATAGGTCCTGGGGTGAACACTGAAGCTTTCTTT.

This clone has only a few counts. J is TRBJ1-5 and V is TRBV7-9; 7 bases align to TRBD1. Germline V gene lookup returns CDR1 SEHNR and CDR2 FQNEAQ (reference sequence). This CDR3 is 13 amino acids long. V trimming: 5 bases; J trimming: 4 bases; junction bases outside the gene matches: 2. The CDR3 bases are TGTGCCAGCAGCCAGACAGGGAATCAGCCCCAGCATTTT. It translates to CASSQTGNQPQHF.

The chain has TRBV18 and TRBJ2-1; D is possibly TRBD1 or TRBD2 (5 bases each). Germline CDR1 and CDR2: KGHSH and LQKENI. V shed 0 bases and J shed 0 bases, with 12 bases lying between them. CDR3 length: 17 residues. CDR3 residues: CASSPPRGPISYNEQFF. The DNA of the CDR3 is TGTGCCAGCTCACCACCCCGGGGCCCTATCTCCTACAATGAGCAGTTCTTC.

This clone was observed a single time. The rearrangement links TRBV4-3 to TRBJ2-7; the D is unclear. Trimming removed 1 base at V and 5 bases at J, with 18 bases between. CDR1 and CDR2 (germline): LGHNA, YSLEER. The CDR3 consists of 16 residues. The CDR3 region is CASSQGTPVGRHEQYF. CDR3 nucleotides: TGCGCCAGCAGCCAAGGAACCCCGGTGGGTCGACACGAGCAGTACTTC.

This chain uses TRBV5-1 with TRBJ2-5, with D perhaps assigned TRBD1 or TRBD2 (5 bases each). V dropped 4 bases and J dropped 5 bases, with 18 bases sitting between them. The CDR3 has 15 residues. Germline values: CDR1 SGHRS, CDR2 YFSETQ. CDR3 in amino acids: CASSTRGPGVETQYF. The CDR3 region has the DNA TGCGCCAGCAGCACGAGGGGCCCCGGGGTCGAGACCCAGTACTTC.

The chain couples TRBV7-9 to TRBJ1-1, with D perhaps TRBD1 (6 bases). Germline V gene sequence: CDR1 SEHNR, CDR2 FQNEAQ (reference sequence). V lost 1 base, J lost 4 bases, and 13 bases lay in between. This CDR3 spans 15 amino acids. The CDR3: CASSLDGGQGTEAFF. CDR3 bases: TGTGCCAGCAGCTTAGACGGGGGGCAGGGCACTGAAGCTTTCTTT.

The chain employs TRBV6-6 and TRBJ1-1; tentatively, D is TRBD1 (5 bases). Germline lookup yields CDR1 MNHNY and CDR2 SVGAGI (reference sequence). There are 14 residues in the CDR3. V was clipped by 5 bases and J by 5 bases, with 15 bases between them. CDR3 sequence: CASSQTGTGTEAFF. CDR3 nucleotide sequence: TGTGCCAGCAGTCAGACCGGGACGGGGACTGAAGCTTTCTTT.